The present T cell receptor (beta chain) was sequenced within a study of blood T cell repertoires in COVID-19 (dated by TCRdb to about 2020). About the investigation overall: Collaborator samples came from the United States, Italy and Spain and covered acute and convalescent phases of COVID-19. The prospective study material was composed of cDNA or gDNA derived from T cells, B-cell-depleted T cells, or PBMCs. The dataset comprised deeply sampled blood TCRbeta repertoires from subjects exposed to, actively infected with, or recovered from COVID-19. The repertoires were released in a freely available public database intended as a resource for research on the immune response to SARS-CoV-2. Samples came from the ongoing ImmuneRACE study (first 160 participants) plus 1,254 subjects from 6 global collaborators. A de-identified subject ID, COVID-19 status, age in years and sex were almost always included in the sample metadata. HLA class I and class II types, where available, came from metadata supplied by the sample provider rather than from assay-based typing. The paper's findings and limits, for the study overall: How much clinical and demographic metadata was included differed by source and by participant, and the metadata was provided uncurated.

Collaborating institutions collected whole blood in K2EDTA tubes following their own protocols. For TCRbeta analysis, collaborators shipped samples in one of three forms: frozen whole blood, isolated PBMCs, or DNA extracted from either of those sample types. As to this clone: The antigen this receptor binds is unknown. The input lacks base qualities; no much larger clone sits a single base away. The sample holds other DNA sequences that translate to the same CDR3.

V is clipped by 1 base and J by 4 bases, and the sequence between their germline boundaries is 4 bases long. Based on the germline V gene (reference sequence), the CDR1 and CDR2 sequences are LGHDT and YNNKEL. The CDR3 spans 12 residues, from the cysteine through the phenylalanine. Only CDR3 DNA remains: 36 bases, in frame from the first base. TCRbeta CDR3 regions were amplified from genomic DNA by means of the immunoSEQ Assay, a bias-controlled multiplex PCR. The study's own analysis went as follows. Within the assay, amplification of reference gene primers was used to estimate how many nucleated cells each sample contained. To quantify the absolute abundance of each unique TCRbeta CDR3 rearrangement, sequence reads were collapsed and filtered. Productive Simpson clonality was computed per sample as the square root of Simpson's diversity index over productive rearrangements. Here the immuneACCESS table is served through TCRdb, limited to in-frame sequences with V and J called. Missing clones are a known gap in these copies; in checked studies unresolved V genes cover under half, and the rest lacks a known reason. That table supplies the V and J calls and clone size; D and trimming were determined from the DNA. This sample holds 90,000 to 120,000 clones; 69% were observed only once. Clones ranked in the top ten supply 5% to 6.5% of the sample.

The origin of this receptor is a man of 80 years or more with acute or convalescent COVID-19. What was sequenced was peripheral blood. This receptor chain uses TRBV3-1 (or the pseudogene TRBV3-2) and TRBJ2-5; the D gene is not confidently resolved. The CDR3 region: CASSQVGETQYF. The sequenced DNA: TGTGCCAGCAGCCAAGTCGGAGAGACCCAGTACTTC.